This is a list of T cell receptor beta chains from one sample in a study of blood T cell repertoires in COVID-19. The repertoire was sequenced with immunoSEQ multiplex PCR; TCRdb's copy has only in-frame clones and lacks some. The sample yields 100,000 to 150,000 clones, roughly 83% seen once. The sequenced sample was peripheral blood. The receptors were gathered from a man between 60 and 75 years old with acute or convalescent COVID-19. Each CDR3 is given with its conserved first and last residue. A D gene is named only where the DNA matches it firmly. Some rows have no size entry. The others give once, few or many, or a class for an expanded clone.

>TRBD1|once|TRBJ1-5|TRBV12-5
CASGYSQGIGQPQHF
TGTGCTAGTGGTTATTCACAGGGGATCGGTCAGCCCCAGCATTTT
>TRBD1|.|TRBJ2-7|TRBV24-1
CATRQGAKDEQYF
TGTGCCACTCGGCAGGGGGCAAAAGACGAGCAGTACTTC
>TRBD1|.|TRBJ2-3|TRBV18
CASSRRGTEVSDTQYF
TGTGCCAGCTCACGTCGTGGGACAGAAGTATCAGATACGCAGTATTTT
>TRBD1|few|TRBJ1-5|TRBV19
CASRDGQGGNQPQHF
TGTGCCAGTAGAGACGGACAGGGAGGGAATCAGCCCCAGCATTTT
>.|.|TRBJ1-1|TRBV11-2
CASSPTHTEAFF
TGTGCCAGCAGCCCTACCCACACTGAAGCTTTCTTT
>TRBD2|.|TRBJ2-5|TRBV7-3
CASSPGTSGSIETQYF
TGTGCCAGCAGCCCCGGGACTAGCGGGAGTATAGAGACCCAGTACTTC
>TRBD1|.|TRBJ1-1|TRBV19
CASRKDRGETEAFF
TGTGCCAGTAGGAAAGACAGGGGGGAGACTGAAGCTTTCTTT
>TRBD1|.|TRBJ2-5|TRBV29-1
CSVGQGLKETQYF
TGCAGCGTTGGACAGGGCCTAAAAGAGACCCAGTACTTC
>.|once|TRBJ2-5|TRBV6-5
CASLPGERSGQTQYF
TGTGCCAGCCTCCCGGGCGAAAGGAGCGGCCAGACCCAGTACTTC
>.|.|TRBJ1-2|TRBV7-2
CASSLVTGYGYTF
TGTGCCAGCAGCTTAGTCACGGGCTATGGCTACACCTTC
>.|few|TRBJ2-7|TRBV2
CASSTGYVSSYEQYF
TGTGCCAGCAGTACAGGATACGTTAGCTCCTACGAGCAGTACTTC
>TRBD2|.|TRBJ2-1|TRBV5-1
CASSSKGLASWDEQFF
TGCGCCAGCAGCTCCAAGGGACTAGCGTCTTGGGATGAGCAGTTCTTC
>TRBD1|.|TRBJ1-4|TRBV5-1
CASSFGQGDFNEKLFF
TGCGCCAGCAGCTTTGGACAGGGGGATTTTAATGAAAAACTGTTTTTT
>TRBD1|.|TRBJ2-6|TRBV5-4
CASSTPTGVGANVLTF
TGTGCCAGCAGCACACCAACAGGGGTCGGGGCCAACGTCCTGACTTTC
>TRBD2|.|TRBJ2-2|TRBV29-1
CSVEPSGVGELFF
TGCAGCGTTGAACCGAGCGGGGTTGGGGAGCTGTTTTTT
>TRBD1|.|TRBJ2-5|TRBV9
CASSVGTGQETQYF
TGTGCCAGCAGCGTAGGGACAGGCCAAGAGACCCAGTACTTC
>.|.|TRBJ1-2|TRBV5-1
CASSVDRQLGQGYTF
TGCGCCAGCAGCGTAGACAGGCAACTTGGGCAGGGCTACACCTTC
>.|.|TRBJ1-1|TRBV4-2
CASSQQATNTEAFF
TGTGCCAGCAGCCAGCAGGCGACGAACACTGAAGCTTTCTTT
>TRBD2|once|TRBJ2-1|TRBV3-1/TRBV3-2
CASSQDQLAGYGEQFF
TGTGCCAGCAGCCAAGATCAACTAGCGGGGTACGGTGAGCAGTTCTTC
>.|once|TRBJ1-2|TRBV4-1
CASSQDSAVYGYTF
TGCGCCAGCAGCCAAGATTCTGCGGTCTATGGCTACACCTTC
>.|.|TRBJ2-1|TRBV29-1
CSAGLGNEQFF
TGCAGCGCTGGACTTGGGAATGAGCAGTTCTTC
>TRBD2|.|TRBJ2-5|TRBV24-1
CATSDTTSEKQETQYF
TGTGCCACCAGTGACACGACTAGCGAAAAACAAGAGACCCAGTACTTC
>TRBD1|.|TRBJ1-3|TRBV27
CASSLTGVGNTIYF
TGTGCCAGCAGTTTGACAGGGGTGGGAAACACCATATATTTT